This TCR beta chain was identified during a study of control samples from healthy donors and cancer patients. Profiling relied on immunoSEQ multiplex PCR, and the TCRdb table lists in-frame clones only, not all of them. There are 90,000 to 100,000 clones in the sample; 75% to 85% occur only once, and over 9.5% lies in the top ten. The CDR3 covers 15 residues. Germline CDR1 and CDR2: SGHTA and FQGNSA. With 2 bases clipped from V and 2 bases from J, the junction kept 2 bases outside the gene matches. The origin of this receptor is a woman in her twenties or thirties in good health. The chain links TRBV7-2 to TRBJ2-3; 9 nucleotides match TRBD2. Sequencing input: blood. CDR3 in DNA: TGTGCCAGCAGCTTAAAGCGGGGGGACACAGATACGCAGTATTTT. Its protein is CASSLKRGDTDTQYF.